The T cell receptor beta chain described here comes from a study of control samples from healthy donors and cancer patients. The germline CDR1 and CDR2 sequences are SGHRS and YFSETQ. This CDR3 contains 15 residues. The V gene lost 0 bases and the J gene lost 3 bases, with 12 bases spanning the gap. Repertoires were generated with immunoSEQ multiplex PCR, while TCRdb's copy carries only in-frame clones and drops some. The profile shows about 94,000 clones, 90% of them singletons. This sequence was found in a woman aged 18-35 years in good health. The specimen sequenced was blood. This chain uses TRBV5-1 with TRBJ1-1; D perhaps matches TRBD1 (6 bases). The DNA for the CDR3 is TGCGCCAGCAGCTTGGGGGACACCCTTCACACTGAAGCTTTCTTT. It yields the protein CASSLGDTLHTEAFF. Full variable domain (outside the CDR3, taken from reference TRBV5-1 and TRBJ1-1): KAGVTQTPRYLIKTRGQQVTLSCSPISGHRSVSWYQQTPGQGLQFLFEYFSETQRNKGNFPGRFSGRQFSNSRSEMNVSTLELGDSALYLCASSLGDTLHTEAFFGQGTRLTVV.